This TCR beta chain was sequenced during a study of T cells after posttransplantation cyclophosphamide. A remark on this clone: Antigen unknown.

Regarding the study as a whole: TRB clonality was highly associated with recipient CMV seropositivity and reactivation. Tissue-infiltrating T cells from skin or gut overlapped little with blood T cells.

Method: immunoSEQ multiplex PCR; TCRdb's copy keeps in-frame clones and lacks some. The table lists tens of thousands of clones, roughly 67% of them singletons. The CDR3 consists of 11 residues. From germline, CDR1 is MNHNY and CDR2 SVGAGI (reference sequence). Trimming left V 4 bases short and J 7 bases short, with 7 bases between. The gene calls are TRBV6-6 and TRBJ1-1; tentative D call: TRBD1 (6 bases). The clonotype originates from a woman aged 55-75 years in good health, CMV-negative, and a related stem cell transplant donor. The sequencing input was memory CD4+ T cells sorted from PBMCs. The CDR3 DNA sequence: TGTGCCAGCAGTTTACAGGGTGAAGCTTTCTTT. Translation: CASSLQGEAFF.